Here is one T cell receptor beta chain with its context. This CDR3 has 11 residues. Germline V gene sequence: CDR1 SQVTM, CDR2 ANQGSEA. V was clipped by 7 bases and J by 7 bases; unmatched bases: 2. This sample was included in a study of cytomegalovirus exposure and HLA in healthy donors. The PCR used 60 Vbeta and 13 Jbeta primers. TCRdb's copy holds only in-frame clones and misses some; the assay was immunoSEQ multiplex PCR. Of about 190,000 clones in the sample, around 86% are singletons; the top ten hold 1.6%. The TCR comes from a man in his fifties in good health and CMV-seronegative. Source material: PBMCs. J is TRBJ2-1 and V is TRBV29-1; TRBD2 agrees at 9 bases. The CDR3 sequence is CSGREGNEQFF. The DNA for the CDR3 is TGCAGCGGGCGGGAGGGGAATGAGCAGTTCTTC.